This T cell receptor (beta chain) was sequenced during a study of blood T cell repertoires in COVID-19. The assay was immunoSEQ multiplex PCR, and TCRdb's table has in-frame clones only and misses some. The sample gives 200,000 to 250,000 clones, roughly nine tenths of which show up once; more than 2.5% is in the top ten. The germline V gene has CDR1 MGHRA and CDR2 YSYEKL. The CDR3 length is 16 residues. The junction had 5 bases not matched to a gene; V was cut back by 2 bases and J by 5 bases. The origin of this receptor is a woman aged 25-40 years who had recovered from COVID-19. This chain links TRBV4-1 with TRBJ2-5; 13 bases match TRBD2. The sequencing sample was made of PBMCs or T cells enriched from blood (not recorded which). Here the CDR3 reads CASSQQTSGGLETQYF. CDR3 nucleotide sequence: TGCGCCAGCAGCCAACAGACTAGCGGGGGGCTGGAGACCCAGTACTTC.